A selection of T cell receptor beta chains follows, all from one sample in a study of T cell changes during pregnancy in multiple sclerosis. Profiling relied on immunoSEQ multiplex PCR, and the TCRdb table lists in-frame clones only, not all of them. This sample yields 80,000 or so clones, of which over 85% are seen a single time; about 0.94% belongs to the top ten. The sample here was peripheral blood, taken in the second trimester of pregnancy. These receptors were obtained from a female donor in good health, enrolled as a control in a pregnancy study. CDR3s include the opening cysteine and the closing phenylalanine or tryptophan. The order of the fields is clone size, V gene, J gene, D gene, CDR3 protein, CDR3 DNA. A D gene is named only where the DNA matches it firmly. For some rows the clone size is stated as once, few or many, or as a class when expanded; others skip it.

clone size: -; V gene: TRBV28; J gene: TRBJ2-5; D gene: TRBD2; CDR3 protein: CASSIGRRTISLAGVETQYF; CDR3 DNA: TGTGCCAGCAGTATCGGCCGCAGGACAATATCTTTGGCGGGAGTAGAGACCCAGTACTTC
clone size: -; V gene: TRBV5-1; J gene: TRBJ2-1; D gene: TRBD2; CDR3 protein: CASSFSGTRSDNEQFF; CDR3 DNA: TGCGCCAGCAGCTTTTCCGGGACTAGGTCAGACAATGAGCAGTTCTTC
clone size: -; V gene: TRBV6-1; J gene: TRBJ2-1; D gene: TRBD1; CDR3 protein: CASSEGTGGYNEQFF; CDR3 DNA: TGTGCCAGCAGTGAAGGGACAGGGGGCTACAATGAGCAGTTCTTC
clone size: -; V gene: TRBV28; J gene: TRBJ1-5; D gene: TRBD1; CDR3 protein: CASSGAGGGWQPQHF; CDR3 DNA: TGTGCCAGCAGTGGAGCAGGGGGCGGCTGGCAGCCCCAGCATTTT
clone size: -; V gene: TRBV7-9; J gene: TRBJ2-5; D gene: -; CDR3 protein: CASSLASISETQYF; CDR3 DNA: TGTGCCAGCAGCTTAGCCAGTATATCGGAGACCCAGTACTTC
clone size: -; V gene: TRBV29-1; J gene: TRBJ2-5; D gene: -; CDR3 protein: CSVEPRGLQETQYF; CDR3 DNA: TGCAGCGTTGAACCCCGCGGGCTCCAAGAGACCCAGTACTTC
clone size: -; V gene: TRBV14; J gene: TRBJ2-1; D gene: TRBD1; CDR3 protein: CASSEGQGPPNEQFF; CDR3 DNA: TGTGCCAGCAGCGAGGGACAGGGACCGCCCAATGAGCAGTTCTTC
clone size: -; V gene: TRBV6-1; J gene: TRBJ2-7; D gene: -; CDR3 protein: CASSEPSFYEQYF; CDR3 DNA: TGTGCCAGCAGTGAACCGAGTTTCTACGAGCAGTACTTC
clone size: -; V gene: TRBV4-2; J gene: TRBJ2-3; D gene: -; CDR3 protein: CASGVAGAPYF; CDR3 DNA: TGTGCCAGCGGGGTGGCGGGTGCCCCATATTTT
clone size: -; V gene: TRBV29-1; J gene: TRBJ2-7; D gene: TRBD2; CDR3 protein: CSVGASGRSYEQYF; CDR3 DNA: TGCAGCGTTGGGGCTAGCGGGAGAAGCTACGAGCAGTACTTC
clone size: -; V gene: TRBV19; J gene: TRBJ2-1; D gene: -; CDR3 protein: CASSIWVGPYNEQFF; CDR3 DNA: TGTGCCAGTAGTATTTGGGTGGGCCCCTACAATGAGCAGTTCTTC
clone size: -; V gene: TRBV5-5; J gene: TRBJ1-3; D gene: -; CDR3 protein: CASSRNTGSNSGNTIYF; CDR3 DNA: TGTGCCAGCAGCAGGAATACAGGGTCCAACTCTGGAAACACCATATATTTT
clone size: -; V gene: TRBV29-1; J gene: TRBJ2-4; D gene: -; CDR3 protein: CSVESGENGIQYF; CDR3 DNA: TGCAGCGTTGAATCAGGGGAGAATGGCATTCAGTACTTC
clone size: -; V gene: TRBV4-1; J gene: TRBJ2-3; D gene: -; CDR3 protein: CASSQLERGTDTQYF; CDR3 DNA: TGCGCCAGCAGCCAACTAGAGCGGGGCACAGATACGCAGTATTTT
clone size: once; V gene: TRBV7-6; J gene: TRBJ2-7; D gene: TRBD2; CDR3 protein: CASSSRPGTSGSYEQYF; CDR3 DNA: TGTGCCAGCAGCTCCCGCCCGGGGACTAGCGGGAGTTACGAGCAGTACTTC
clone size: -; V gene: TRBV25-1; J gene: TRBJ2-7; D gene: -; CDR3 protein: CASSESRAQLNIFSEQYF; CDR3 DNA: TGTGCCAGCAGTGAGAGCAGGGCCCAACTAAACATTTTTAGCGAGCAGTACTTC
clone size: -; V gene: TRBV13; J gene: TRBJ2-2; D gene: -; CDR3 protein: CASSFSRKNTGELFF; CDR3 DNA: TGTGCCAGCAGCTTCAGCAGGAAGAACACCGGGGAGCTGTTTTTT
clone size: -; V gene: TRBV2; J gene: TRBJ2-3; D gene: TRBD1; CDR3 protein: CASETGVGTDTQYF; CDR3 DNA: TGTGCCAGCGAGACAGGGGTGGGGACAGATACGCAGTATTTT
clone size: -; V gene: TRBV2; J gene: TRBJ2-2; D gene: -; CDR3 protein: CASLGQNTGELFF; CDR3 DNA: TGTGCCAGCCTCGGACAGAACACCGGGGAGCTGTTTTTT
clone size: -; V gene: TRBV5-1; J gene: TRBJ1-1; D gene: -; CDR3 protein: CASSRDNGMNTEAFF; CDR3 DNA: TGCGCCAGCAGCAGGGACAACGGGATGAACACTGAAGCTTTCTTT
clone size: -; V gene: TRBV5-5; J gene: TRBJ2-7; D gene: -; CDR3 protein: CASSLHARGYEQYF; CDR3 DNA: TGTGCCAGCAGCTTGCATGCTAGGGGCTACGAGCAGTACTTC
clone size: -; V gene: TRBV19; J gene: TRBJ1-2; D gene: -; CDR3 protein: CASRRDRNYGYTF; CDR3 DNA: TGTGCCAGTAGAAGAGACAGAAACTATGGCTACACCTTC
clone size: -; V gene: TRBV19; J gene: TRBJ2-4; D gene: -; CDR3 protein: CASSIDSGKNIQYF; CDR3 DNA: TGTGCCAGTAGTATAGATTCCGGGAAGAACATTCAGTACTTC
clone size: -; V gene: TRBV4-1; J gene: TRBJ2-7; D gene: TRBD2; CDR3 protein: CASSQLGDSGGGQGEQYF; CDR3 DNA: TGCGCCAGCAGCCAATTAGGGGATAGCGGGGGGGGGCAGGGGGAGCAGTACTTC
clone size: -; V gene: TRBV18; J gene: TRBJ2-1; D gene: TRBD2; CDR3 protein: CASSPLTSGSSYNEQFF; CDR3 DNA: TGTGCCAGCTCACCACTAACTAGCGGGAGCTCCTACAATGAGCAGTTCTTC
clone size: -; V gene: TRBV6-4; J gene: TRBJ2-3; D gene: -; CDR3 protein: CASSDGGDADTQYF; CDR3 DNA: TGTGCCAGCAGTGACGGGGGCGACGCAGATACGCAGTATTTT
clone size: -; V gene: TRBV28; J gene: TRBJ2-5; D gene: -; CDR3 protein: CASSLASQETQYF; CDR3 DNA: TGTGCCAGCAGTTTAGCCAGCCAAGAGACCCAGTACTTC
clone size: -; V gene: TRBV5-1; J gene: TRBJ2-1; D gene: -; CDR3 protein: CASSLEARRAHNEQFF; CDR3 DNA: TGCGCCAGCAGCTTGGAGGCCCGGCGGGCACACAATGAGCAGTTCTTC
clone size: -; V gene: TRBV11-2; J gene: TRBJ2-5; D gene: -; CDR3 protein: CASSLIEETQYF; CDR3 DNA: TGTGCCAGCAGCTTAATCGAAGAGACCCAGTACTTC